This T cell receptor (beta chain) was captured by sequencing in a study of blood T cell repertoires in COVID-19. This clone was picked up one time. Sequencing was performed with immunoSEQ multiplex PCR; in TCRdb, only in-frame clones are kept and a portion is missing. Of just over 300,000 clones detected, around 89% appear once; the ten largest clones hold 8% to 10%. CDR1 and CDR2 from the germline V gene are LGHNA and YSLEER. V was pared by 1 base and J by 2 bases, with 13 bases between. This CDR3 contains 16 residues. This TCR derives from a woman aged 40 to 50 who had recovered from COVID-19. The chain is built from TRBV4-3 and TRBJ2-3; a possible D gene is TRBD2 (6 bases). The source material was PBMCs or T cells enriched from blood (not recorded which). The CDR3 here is CASSQGNGLTTDTQYF. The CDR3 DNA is TGCGCCAGCAGCCAAGGCAACGGACTAACCACAGATACGCAGTATTTT.